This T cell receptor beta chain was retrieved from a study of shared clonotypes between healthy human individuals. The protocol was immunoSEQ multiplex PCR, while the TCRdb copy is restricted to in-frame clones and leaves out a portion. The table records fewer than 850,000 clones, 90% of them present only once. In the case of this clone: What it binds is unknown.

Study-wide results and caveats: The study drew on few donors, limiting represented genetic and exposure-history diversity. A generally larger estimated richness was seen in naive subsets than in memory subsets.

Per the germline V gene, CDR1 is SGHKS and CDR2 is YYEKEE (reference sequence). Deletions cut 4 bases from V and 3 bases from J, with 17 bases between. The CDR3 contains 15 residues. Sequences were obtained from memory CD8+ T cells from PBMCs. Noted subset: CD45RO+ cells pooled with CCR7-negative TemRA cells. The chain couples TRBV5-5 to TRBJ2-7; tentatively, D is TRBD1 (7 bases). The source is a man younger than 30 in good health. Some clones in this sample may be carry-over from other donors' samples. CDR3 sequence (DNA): TGTGCCAGCAGCCCCAGGGGGGCAGCCCACTACGAGCAGTACTTC. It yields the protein CASSPRGAAHYEQYF. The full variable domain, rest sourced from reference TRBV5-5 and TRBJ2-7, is DAGVTQSPTHLIKTRGQQVTLRCSPISGHKSVSWYQQVLGQGPQFIFQYYEKEERGRGNFPDRFSARQFPNYSSELNVNALLLGDSALYLCASSPRGAAHYEQYFGPGTRLTVT.